The 4 T cell receptor beta chains below were found in one sample sequenced in a study of T cells in Graves' hyperthyroidism and ophthalmopathy. Amplification of TCR beta CDR3 regions used RNA as the template. The HTBI primer set served for first-round RT-PCR of the TCR CDR3. TCRdb reanalysed the multiplex PCR reads using MiXCR and keeps one entry per CDR3 protein. The top ten clones hold around 48% of a sample with roughly 200,000 distinct CDR3 sequences, 17% of them seen once. The sample taken for sequencing was blood. The receptors come from a woman in her forties or fifties with Graves' hyperthyroidism.

The chain uses TRBV28 and TRBJ1-5; D unresolved. Trimming pared 6 bases from V and 7 bases from J, leaving 13 bases between. CDR1 is MDHEN and CDR2 is SYDVKM in the germline V gene. CDR3 size: 13 residues. Here the CDR3 reads CASSHEVGQPQHF. The CDR3 nucleotides are TGTGCCAGCAGCCACGAGGTTGGGCAGCCCCAGCATTTT.

This clonotype showed up many times. V is TRBV4-2 and J is TRBJ2-1, with 8 nucleotides matching TRBD2. The ends lost 4 bases at V and 6 bases at J; junction bases unmatched: 11. CDR1 is LGHNA and CDR2 is YNFKEQ in the germline V gene. The CDR3 length is 16 residues. CDR3 coding DNA: TGTGCCAGCAGCCGAGAAACTAGCGGCCCCATCAATGAGCAGTTCTTC. Amino acids: CASSRETSGPINEQFF.

This clonotype was observed at least ten times. The gene calls are TRBV20-1 and TRBJ2-5; the match to TRBD2 covers 11 bases. The germline V gene has CDR1 DFQATT and CDR2 SNEGSKA (reference sequence). CDR3 length equals 15 residues. V lost 1 base, J lost 2 bases, and 3 bases stayed unmatched. The CDR3 protein is CSARVLAGGQETQYF. DNA for the CDR3: TGCAGTGCTAGAGTCCTAGCGGGAGGACAAGAGACCCAGTACTTC.

V usage is TRBV27 and J usage is TRBJ1-5; TRBD1 agrees at 8 bases. The V gene's germline CDR1 is MNHEY and CDR2 SMNVEV (reference sequence). CDR3 length: 16 amino acids. Losses at the gene ends were 1 base for V and 1 base for J; bases not matched to a gene: 3. Written as DNA, the CDR3 is TGTGCCAGCAGTTTATTCCAGGGGGCAAGCAATCAGCCCCAGCATTTT. This translates into CASSLFQGASNQPQHF.